Below, one T cell receptor beta chain is given with its context. Per the study methods: Using reference gene primer amplification, nucleated cell counts were estimated. Produced via immunoSEQ multiplex PCR; TCRdb's table is partial and in-frame only. D and trimming were read from the DNA, whereas the V and J calls and clone size are those reported in that table. The table lists roughly 360,000 clones, around 87% of them singletons, with approximately 1.3% in the top ten. Those enrolled, adults aged roughly 18 to 90 years, came from some 25 US areas. Participant reports of clinical history set cohort assignment. The data are from a study of blood T cell repertoires in COVID-19. Study context: Sample material is recorded as cDNA or gDNA derived from T cells, B-cell-depleted T cells, or PBMCs.

The V gene's germline CDR1 is SGHRS and CDR2 YFSETQ. V lost 3 bases, J lost 3 bases, and 4 bases stayed unmatched. The CDR3 extends over 14 amino acids. This receptor was identified in a young man who had recovered from COVID-19. The V gene is TRBV5-1, the J gene TRBJ2-7, with 9 nucleotides matching TRBD1. Sequencing input: PBMCs or T cells enriched from blood (not recorded which). CDR3 protein: CASSSTGGNYEQYF. In DNA form, the CDR3 reads TGCGCCAGCAGCTCGACAGGGGGAAACTACGAGCAGTACTTC. Variable domain in full (rest from reference TRBV5-1 and TRBJ2-7): KAGVTQTPRYLIKTRGQQVTLSCSPISGHRSVSWYQQTPGQGLQFLFEYFSETQRNKGNFPGRFSGRQFSNSRSEMNVSTLELGDSALYLCASSSTGGNYEQYFGPGTRLTVT.